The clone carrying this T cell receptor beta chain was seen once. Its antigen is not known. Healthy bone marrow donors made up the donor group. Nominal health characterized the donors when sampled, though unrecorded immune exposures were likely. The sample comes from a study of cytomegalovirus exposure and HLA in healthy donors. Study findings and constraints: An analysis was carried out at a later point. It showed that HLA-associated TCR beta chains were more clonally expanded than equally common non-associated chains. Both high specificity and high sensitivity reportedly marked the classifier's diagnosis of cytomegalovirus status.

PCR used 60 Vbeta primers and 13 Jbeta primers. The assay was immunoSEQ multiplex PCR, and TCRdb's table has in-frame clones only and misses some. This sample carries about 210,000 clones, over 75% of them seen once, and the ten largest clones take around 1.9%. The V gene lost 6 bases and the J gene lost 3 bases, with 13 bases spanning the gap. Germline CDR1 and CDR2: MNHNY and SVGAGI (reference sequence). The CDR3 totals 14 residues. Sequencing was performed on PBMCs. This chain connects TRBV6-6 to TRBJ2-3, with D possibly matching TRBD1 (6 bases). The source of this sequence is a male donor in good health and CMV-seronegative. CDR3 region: CASRNNQGTDTQYF. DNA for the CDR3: TGTGCCAGCAGAAACAACCAGGGGACAGATACGCAGTATTTT.